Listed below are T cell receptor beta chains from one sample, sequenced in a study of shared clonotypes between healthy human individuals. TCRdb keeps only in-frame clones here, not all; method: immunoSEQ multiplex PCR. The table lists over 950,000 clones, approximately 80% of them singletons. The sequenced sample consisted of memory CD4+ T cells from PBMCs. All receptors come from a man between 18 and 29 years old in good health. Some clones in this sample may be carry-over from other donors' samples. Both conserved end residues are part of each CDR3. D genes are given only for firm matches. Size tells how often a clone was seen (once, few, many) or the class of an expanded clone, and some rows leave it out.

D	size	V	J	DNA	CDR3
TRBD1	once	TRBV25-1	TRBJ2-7	TGTGCCAGCAGCCACCGACAGGGGCACTCCTACGAGCAGTACTTC	CASSHRQGHSYEQYF
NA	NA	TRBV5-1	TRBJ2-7	TGCGCCAGCAGCGCAGGAGGCAGGGGCGAGCAGTACTTC	CASSAGGRGEQYF
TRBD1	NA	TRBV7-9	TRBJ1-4	TGTGCCAGCAGCTCCGACAGGGGTAATGAAAAACTGTTTTTT	CASSSDRGNEKLFF
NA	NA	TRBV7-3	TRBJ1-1	TGTGCCAGCAGCTTCCGGGCTAGGGTTGCTTTCTTT	CASSFRARVAFF
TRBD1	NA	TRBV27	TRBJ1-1	TGTGCCAGCAGTTTACAGGGGACAGGGGGTATAGCTTTCTTT	CASSLQGTGGIAFF
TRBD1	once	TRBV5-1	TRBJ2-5	TGCGCCAGCAACGAGTACCCTAGGACAGGGGGCGCGGGAGAGACCCAGTACTTC	CASNEYPRTGGAGETQYF
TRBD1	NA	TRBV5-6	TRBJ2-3	TGTGCCAGCAGCCTGGGACAGGGGGTCGATACGCAGTATTTT	CASSLGQGVDTQYF
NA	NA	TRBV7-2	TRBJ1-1	TGTGCCAGCAGCTTAGCTGCCGGGGAACCTGAAGCTTTCTTT	CASSLAAGEPEAFF
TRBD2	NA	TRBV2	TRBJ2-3	TGTGCCAGCAGTGGCAGCGGGAACACAGATACGCAGTATTTT	CASSGSGNTDTQYF
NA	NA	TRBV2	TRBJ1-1	TGTGCCAGCAGGGAATCCGCCGGGACTGAAGCTTTCTTT	CASRESAGTEAFF
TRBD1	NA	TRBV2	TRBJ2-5	TGTGCCAGCAGTCGGGGAAAGAGGACAGGGGAGGAGGCCCAGTACTTC	CASSRGKRTGEEAQYF
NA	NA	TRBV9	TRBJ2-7	TGTGCCAGCAGCGTAGCGGCTAGCGTCGACTACGAGCAGTACTTC	CASSVAASVDYEQYF
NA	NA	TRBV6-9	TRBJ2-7	TGTGCCAGCAGCCAGATTGAGACAGTTCCCTACGAGCAGTACTTC	CASSQIETVPYEQYF
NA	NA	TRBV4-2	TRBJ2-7	TGTGCCAGCAGCCAAGAAGTATACGGTAGCGGCTACGAGCAGTACTTC	CASSQEVYGSGYEQYF
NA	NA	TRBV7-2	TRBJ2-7	TGTGCCAGCAGCGAAATACTAGGGGCATACGAGCAGTACTTC	CASSEILGAYEQYF
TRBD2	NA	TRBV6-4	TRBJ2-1	TGTGCCAGCAGTTATGGGGGGGAGAGCAATGAGCAGTTCTTC	CASSYGGESNEQFF
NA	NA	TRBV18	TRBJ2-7	TGTGCCAGCTCACTAAACGAGGATTCCTACGAGCAGTACTTC	CASSLNEDSYEQYF
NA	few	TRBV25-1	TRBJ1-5	TGTGCCAGCAGTGATTACAGCCTAAATCAGCCCCAGCATTTT	CASSDYSLNQPQHF
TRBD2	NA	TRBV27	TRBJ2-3	TGTGCCAGCAGTTTCGATTATCCCGGGACTAGCGGATTAGATACGCAGTATTTT	CASSFDYPGTSGLDTQYF
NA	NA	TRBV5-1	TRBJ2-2	TGCGCCAGCAGCTTGGTTACGGGCTACACCGGGGAGCTGTTTTTT	CASSLVTGYTGELFF
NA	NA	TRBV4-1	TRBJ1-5	TGCGCCAGCAGCGAGACGGGGGAGGTGCAGCCCCAGCATTTT	CASSETGEVQPQHF
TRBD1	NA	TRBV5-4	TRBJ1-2	TGTGCCAGCAGCTTGGTCGGGACAGGGGTATCCGGCTACACCTTC	CASSLVGTGVSGYTF
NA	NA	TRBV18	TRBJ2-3	TGTGCCAGCTCACCTCTGGGGAATTCTGGCACAGATACGCAGTATTTT	CASSPLGNSGTDTQYF
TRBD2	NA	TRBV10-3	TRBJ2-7	TGTGCCATCAGGGCGACTAGCGGGAGCTACGAGCAGTACTTC	CAIRATSGSYEQYF
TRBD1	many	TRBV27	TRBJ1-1	TGTGCCAGCAGTTTAACCGGGACAGCATACACTGAAGCTTTCTTT	CASSLTGTAYTEAFF
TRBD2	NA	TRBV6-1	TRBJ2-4	TGTGCCAGCAGTGGTGGACTAGCGGGGGTAGCCAAAAACATTCAGTACTTC	CASSGGLAGVAKNIQYF
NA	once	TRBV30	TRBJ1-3	TGTGCCTGGTCACCGGGACCGAGTGGAAACACCATATATTTT	CAWSPGPSGNTIYF
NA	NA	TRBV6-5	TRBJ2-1	TGTGCCAGCACCAAACGGGGAAAAGCGGAGGAGCAGTTCTTC	CASTKRGKAEEQFF
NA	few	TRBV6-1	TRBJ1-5	TGTGCCAGCAGGGGTAGCAATCAGCCCCAGCATTTT	CASRGSNQPQHF
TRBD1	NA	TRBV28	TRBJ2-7	TGTGCCAGCAGTTTTGGGGGACAGTTCTCCTACGAGCAGTACTTC	CASSFGGQFSYEQYF
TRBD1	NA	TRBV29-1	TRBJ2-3	TGCAGCGTTTCCCCCTATAGACAGGGGGCGTTTACGCAGTATTTT	CSVSPYRQGAFTQYF
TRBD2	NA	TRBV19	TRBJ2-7	TGTGCCAGTATTGGGTTGTCTAGCGGATCCTACGAGCAGTACTTC	CASIGLSSGSYEQYF
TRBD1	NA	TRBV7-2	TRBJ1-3	TGTGCCAGCAGCGGAGGGACAGTCTCTGGAAACACCATATATTTT	CASSGGTVSGNTIYF
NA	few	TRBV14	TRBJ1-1	TGTGCCAGCAGCAACAGGGCCGAAAGCACTGAAGCTTTCTTT	CASSNRAESTEAFF
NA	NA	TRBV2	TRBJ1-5	TGTGCCAGCGGAAAAACCTTTGGGGGTTGGCAGCCCCAGCATTTT	CASGKTFGGWQPQHF
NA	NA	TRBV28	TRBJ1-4	TGTGCCAGCAGTTTATGGGAATCCCTCCAGGGGGAAAAACTGTTTTTT	CASSLWESLQGEKLFF
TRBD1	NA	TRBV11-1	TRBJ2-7	TGTGCCAGCAGCGGTCCGGGACAGGGGAACTCCTACGAGCAGTACTTC	CASSGPGQGNSYEQYF
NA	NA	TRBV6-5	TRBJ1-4	TGTGCCAGCAGTTACGGGCTAACTAATGAAAAACTGTTTTTT	CASSYGLTNEKLFF
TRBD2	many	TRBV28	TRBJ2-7	TGTGCCAGCAGTCCACAAGCGGGGGCCTACGAGCAGTACTTC	CASSPQAGAYEQYF
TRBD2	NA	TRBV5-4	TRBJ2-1	TGTGCCAGCAGCTTGGACGCGGGAGCGGACAATGAGCAGTTCTTC	CASSLDAGADNEQFF
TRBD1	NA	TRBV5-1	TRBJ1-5	TGCGCCAGCAGCTTGGGACAGGGCCTTGGGCCCCAGCATTTT	CASSLGQGLGPQHF
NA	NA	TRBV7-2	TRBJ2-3	TGTGCCAGCAGCTTGGGGTTGGCGACAGATACGCAGTATTTT	CASSLGLATDTQYF
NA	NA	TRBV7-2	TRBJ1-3	TGTGCCAGCAGCTTAAGTTTGGTAGGGGGAAACACCATATATTTT	CASSLSLVGGNTIYF
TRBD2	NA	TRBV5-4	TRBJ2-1	TGTGCCAGCAGTCCTTCTGGGGTTCTAGCGGGAGGGAGGAACAATGAGCAGTTCTTC	CASSPSGVLAGGRNNEQFF
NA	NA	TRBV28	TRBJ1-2	TGTGCCAGCAGTTTACAACAGGGAGAAGGCTACACCTTC	CASSLQQGEGYTF
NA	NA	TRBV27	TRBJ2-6	TGTGCCAGCAGTCCCCGCCCCCCAGGGCTTGGGGCCAACGTCCTGACTTTC	CASSPRPPGLGANVLTF
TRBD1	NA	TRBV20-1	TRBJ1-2	TGCAGTGCCGCGGACAGGGGCGGCTACACCTTC	CSAADRGGYTF
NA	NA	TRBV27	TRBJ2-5	TGTGCCAGCAGGTGGAAAGAGACCCAGTACTTC	CASRWKETQYF
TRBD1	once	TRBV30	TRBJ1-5	TGTGCCTGGAGTGTAAGTTTTGGGACAGGGGGCAATCAGCCCCAGCATTTT	CAWSVSFGTGGNQPQHF
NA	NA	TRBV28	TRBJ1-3	TGTGCCAGCAGCTCGGGCCTCCACTCTGGAAACACCATATATTTT	CASSSGLHSGNTIYF
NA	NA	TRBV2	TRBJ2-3	TGTGCCAGCCACCAGACACTAACTAGCACAGATACGCAGTATTTT	CASHQTLTSTDTQYF
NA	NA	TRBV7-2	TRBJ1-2	TGTGCCAGCAGCTTAGTTTCGGGGCAAGCCTATGGCTACACCTTC	CASSLVSGQAYGYTF
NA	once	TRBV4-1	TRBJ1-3	TGCGCCAGCAGCCAAAGTCAGCTCTCTGGAAACACCATATATTTT	CASSQSQLSGNTIYF
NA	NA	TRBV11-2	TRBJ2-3	TGTGCCAGCAGCTTAGGGGGTACTAGCACAGATACGCAGTATTTT	CASSLGGTSTDTQYF
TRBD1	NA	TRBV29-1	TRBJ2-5	TGCAGCGTTGCAGGGACAGGGATAGGGGAGACCCAGTACTTC	CSVAGTGIGETQYF